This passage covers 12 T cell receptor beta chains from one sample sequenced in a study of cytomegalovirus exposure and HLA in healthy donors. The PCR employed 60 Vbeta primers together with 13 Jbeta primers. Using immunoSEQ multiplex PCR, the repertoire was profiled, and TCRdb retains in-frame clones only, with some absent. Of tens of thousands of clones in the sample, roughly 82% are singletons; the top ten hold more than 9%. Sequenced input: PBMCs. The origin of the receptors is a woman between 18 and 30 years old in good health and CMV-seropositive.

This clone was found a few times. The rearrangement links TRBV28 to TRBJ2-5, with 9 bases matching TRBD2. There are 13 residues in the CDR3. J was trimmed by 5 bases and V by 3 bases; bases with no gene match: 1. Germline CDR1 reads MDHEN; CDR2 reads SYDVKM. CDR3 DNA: TGTGCCAGCAGTTTGGCGGGAGGGGAGACCCAGTACTTC. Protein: CASSLAGGETQYF.

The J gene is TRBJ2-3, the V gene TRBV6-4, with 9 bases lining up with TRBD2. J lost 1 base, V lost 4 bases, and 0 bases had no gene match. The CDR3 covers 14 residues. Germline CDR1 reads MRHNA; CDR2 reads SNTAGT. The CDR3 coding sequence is TGTGCCAGCAGTGTAGCGGGGGGCACAGATACGCAGTATTTT. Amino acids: CASSVAGGTDTQYF.

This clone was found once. The CDR3 is CASSLARQGHRFYNEQFF. DNA for the CDR3: TGCGCCAGCAGCTTGGCGCGGCAGGGGCATCGGTTCTACAATGAGCAGTTCTTC. The chain employs TRBV5-1 and TRBJ2-1, with a possible D match to TRBD1 (6 bases). CDR1 and CDR2 from the germline V gene are SGHRS and YFSETQ. The CDR3 totals 18 residues. V lost 0 bases, J lost 3 bases, and 19 bases lay in between.

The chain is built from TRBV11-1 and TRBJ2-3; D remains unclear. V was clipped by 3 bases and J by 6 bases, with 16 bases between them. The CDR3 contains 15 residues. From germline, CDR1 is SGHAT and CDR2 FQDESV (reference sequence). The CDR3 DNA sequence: TGTGCCAGCAGCTTCCGCCCTGGATTGACTGATACGCAGTATTTT. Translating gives CASSFRPGLTDTQYF.

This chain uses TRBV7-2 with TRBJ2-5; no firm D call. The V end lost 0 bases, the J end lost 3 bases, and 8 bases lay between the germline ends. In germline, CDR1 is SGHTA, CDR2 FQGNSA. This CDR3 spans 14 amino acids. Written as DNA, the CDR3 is TGTGCCAGCAGCTTAGCGTCAGGAAAAGAGACCCAGTACTTC. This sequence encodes CASSLASGKETQYF.

Here the CDR3 DNA reads TGTGCCAGCAGCTTAGTGGCTAGCGTGGAGACCCAGTACTTC. This encodes CASSLVASVETQYF. The V call is TRBV7-9, the J call TRBJ2-5, with D perhaps matching TRBD2 (6 bases). CDR3 size: 14 residues. Germline CDR1 and CDR2: SEHNR and FQNEAQ (reference sequence). Trimming removed 1 base at V and 5 bases at J, with 11 bases between. The full variable domain, rest sourced from reference TRBV7-9 and TRBJ2-5, is DTGVSQNPRHKITKRGQNVTFRCDPISEHNRLYWYRQTLGQGPEFLTYFQNEAQLEKSRLLSDRFSAERPKGSFSTLEIQRTEQGDSAMYLCASSLVASVETQYFGPGTRLLVL.

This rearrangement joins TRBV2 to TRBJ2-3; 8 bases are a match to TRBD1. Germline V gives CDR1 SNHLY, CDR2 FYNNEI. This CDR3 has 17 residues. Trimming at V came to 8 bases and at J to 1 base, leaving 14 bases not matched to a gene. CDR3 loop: CASWGQGAKEGTDTQYF. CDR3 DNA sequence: TGTGCCAGCTGGGGGCAGGGGGCAAAGGAAGGCACAGATACGCAGTATTTT. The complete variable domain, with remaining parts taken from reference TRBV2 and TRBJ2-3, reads EPEVTQTPSHQVTQMGQEVILRCVPISNHLYFYWYRQILGQKVEFLVSFYNNEISEKSEIFDDQFSVERPDGSNFTLKIRSTKLEDSAMYFCASWGQGAKEGTDTQYFGPGTRLTVL.

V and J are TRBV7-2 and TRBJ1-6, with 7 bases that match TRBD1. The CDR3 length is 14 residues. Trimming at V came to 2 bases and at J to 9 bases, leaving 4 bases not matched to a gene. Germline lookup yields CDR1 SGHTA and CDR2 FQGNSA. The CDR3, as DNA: TGTGCCAGCAGCTTAATGCAGGGGGGTTCACCCCTCCACTTT. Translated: CASSLMQGGSPLHF. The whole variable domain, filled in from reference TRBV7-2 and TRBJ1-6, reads GAGVSQSPSNKVTEKGKDVELRCDPISGHTALYWYRQSLGQGLEFLIYFQGNSAPDKSGLPSDRFSAERTGGSVSTLTIQRTQQEDSAVYLCASSLMQGGSPLHFGNGTRLTVT.

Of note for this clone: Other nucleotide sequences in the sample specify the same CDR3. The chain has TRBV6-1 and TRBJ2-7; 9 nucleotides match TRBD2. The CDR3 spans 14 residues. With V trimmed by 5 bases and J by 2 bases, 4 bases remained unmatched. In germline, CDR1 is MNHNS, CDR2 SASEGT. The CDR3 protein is CASSWAGGPYEQYF. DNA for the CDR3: TGTGCCAGCAGTTGGGCGGGAGGGCCCTACGAGCAGTACTTC.

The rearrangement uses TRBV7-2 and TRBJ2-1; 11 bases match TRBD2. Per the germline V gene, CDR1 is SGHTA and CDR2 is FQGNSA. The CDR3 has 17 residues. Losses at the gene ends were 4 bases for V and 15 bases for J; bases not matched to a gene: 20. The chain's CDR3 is CASSSRSPLAGEPIMFF. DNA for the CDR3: TGTGCCAGCAGCTCCCGTAGCCCACTAGCGGGGGAGCCCATTATGTTCTTC.

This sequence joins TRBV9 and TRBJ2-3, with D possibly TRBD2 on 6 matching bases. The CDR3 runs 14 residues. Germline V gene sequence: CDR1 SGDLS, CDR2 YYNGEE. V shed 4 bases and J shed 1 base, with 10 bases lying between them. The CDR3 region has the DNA TGTGCCAGCAGCCCGGGACTCCGCACAGATACGCAGTATTTT. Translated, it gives CASSPGLRTDTQYF.

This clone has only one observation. CDR3 in DNA: TGTGCCAGCAGTTTAGGGACCAGGGGACCAAATGAGCAGTTCTTC. This translates into CASSLGTRGPNEQFF. This rearrangement joins TRBV28 to TRBJ2-1; the D gene is possibly TRBD1 (6 bases). V was shortened by 2 bases and J by 7 bases, with 15 bases between the two germline ends. Per germline, CDR1 MDHEN and CDR2 SYDVKM. The CDR3 length is 15 residues.